This T cell receptor beta chain was observed in a study of Ad26.COV2.S vaccination and SARS-CoV-2 variants. Study context: Ad26.COV2.S, an intramuscular injection, was given once or twice 56 days apart. Study-level points and caveats: Analyses of TCR breadth and depth may have underestimated total T cell responses.

Note on this clone: Its antigen is not identified.

The CDR3 is 11 residues long. V lost 2 bases and J 6 bases, leaving 6 bases between the germline ends. The germline CDR1 and CDR2 sequences are GTSNPN and SVGIG (reference sequence). The data were produced by immunoSEQ multiplex PCR, yet TCRdb's version contains in-frame clones alone and is incomplete. The table has some 290,000 clones, around 85% seen once. Treatment specified: approximately 18 received Ad26.COV2.S at low or high dose, single or two shots; several received placebo; per-sample allocation not given. Samples were taken on day 63 after the first vaccine or placebo injection. What was given as vaccine was an Ad26 vector encoding Wuhan-strain SARS-CoV-2 spike.

Here the sequenced sample was peripheral blood, taken in a trial of Ad26.COV2.S vaccine versus placebo. The TCR sequence derives from a person between 18 and 59 years old who received the Ad26.COV2.S COVID-19 vaccine or a placebo. The rearrangement joins TRBV30 to TRBJ2-3; no definite D call. CDR3 sequence: CAWSTSDTQYF. CDR3 nucleotides: TGTGCCTGGAGTACAAGCGATACGCAGTATTTT.